Below, 3 T cell receptor beta chains from the same sample are listed, as sequenced in a study of blood T cells in healthy people across ages. The use of a sample-barcoded 5' primer and a J-beta primer mix characterized a second PCR of roughly 7 to 11 cycles. MiXCR, applied by TCRdb to the 5' RACE reads, yields one record per CDR3 protein. The sample has 800,000 or so distinct CDR3 sequences; roughly 25% are singletons. These same records also appear under a second study, on T cells of mothers and their children.

Sequencing was done on a sample of blood. These receptors all stem from a boy aged 5 to 17 in good health.

This clonotype turned up a few times. This chain uses TRBV6-6 with TRBJ2-6, with D perhaps TRBD2 (7 bases). Trimming removed 9 bases at V and 1 base at J, with 10 bases between. The germline gives CDR1 MNHNY, CDR2 SVGAGI (reference sequence). CDR3 size: 14 residues. The CDR3 reads CASRGASGANVLTF. DNA for the CDR3: TGTGCCAGTCGGGGGGCTTCTGGGGCCAACGTCCTGACTTTC.

This chain joins TRBV28 and TRBJ2-7; tentatively, D is TRBD1 or TRBD2 (7 bases each). In germline, CDR1 is MDHEN, CDR2 SYDVKM. The V end was cut by 3 bases, the J end by 6 bases, with 12 bases between. The CDR3 is 13 amino acids. The CDR3 is CASSLARGGEQYF. The CDR3 coding sequence is TGTGCCAGCAGTTTGGCCAGGGGGGGCGAGCAGTACTTC.

The chain links TRBV10-3 to TRBJ1-2; D is perhaps TRBD1 (5 bases). There are 13 residues in the CDR3. Trimming removed 0 bases at V and 6 bases at J, with 8 bases between. Germline V gene data show CDR1 as ENHRY and CDR2 as SYGVKD. The CDR3 loop is CAISESGGNGYTF. CDR3 bases: TGTGCCATCAGTGAGTCCGGGGGGAATGGCTACACCTTC.